This T cell receptor (beta chain) is drawn from a study of technical replicates of blood from a few donors. There are 12 residues in the CDR3. Germline CDR1 and CDR2: SGDLS and YYNGEE. The ends were cut back, 4 bases at V and 8 bases at J, with 10 bases in the middle. TCRdb's table, derived via immunoSEQ multiplex PCR, lists solely in-frame clones and lacks some. The top ten clones hold about 4.4% of a sample with over 50,000 clones, around 93% of them seen once. The rearrangement uses TRBV9 and TRBJ2-1; a weak D match, TRBD1 (6 bases). The receptor comes from a human donor in good health. Some clones in this sample may be carry-over from other donors' samples. Sequenced input: PBMCs. As DNA, the CDR3 is TGTGCCAGCAGCAGAACAGGGCATGAGCAGTTCTTC. This codes for CASSRTGHEQFF.